These 2 T cell receptor beta chains share one sample of origin, sequenced in a study of vaccination effects on CD4 cells after COVID-19. Their specific antigens are unknown. Antigen-specific CD4+ T cells expanded by the ViraFEST assay with viral peptide pools were then sequenced. CD4+ T cells were isolated after around ten days of culture. Vaccine recipients lacked prior SARS-CoV-2 infection and had negative nucleocapsid antibodies. Repertoires were generated with immunoSEQ multiplex PCR, while TCRdb's copy carries only in-frame clones and drops some. The repertoire consists of some 70,000 clones, with about 80% occurring once and the leading ten covering over 9%. The sequencing here drew on CD4+ T cells from PBMCs cultured with SARS-CoV-2 spike peptides, taken before COVID-19 vaccination. The receptor source for this set is a human donor who received a COVID-19 vaccine.

This clone was seen a handful of times. The chain recombines TRBV5-8 with TRBJ2-7; D ambiguous. Trimming cost V 5 bases and J 0 bases, with 12 bases left between them. CDR3 length: 14 residues. Per the germline V gene, CDR1 is SGHTS and CDR2 is YDEGEE. CDR3 in amino acids: CASSRAASSYEQYV. CDR3 bases: TGTGCCAGCAGTAGGGCCGCAAGCTCCTACGAGCAGTACGTC.

The J gene is TRBJ2-2, the V gene TRBV7-2; the match to TRBD2 covers 8 bases. The junction had 3 bases not matched to a gene; V was cut back by 3 bases and J by 0 bases. This CDR3 has 16 residues. CDR1 and CDR2 (germline): SGHTA, FQGNSA. CDR3 region: CASSFRRGANTGELFF. The CDR3 bases are TGTGCCAGCAGCTTTAGGCGGGGGGCGAACACCGGGGAGCTGTTTTTT.